This T cell receptor (beta chain) is from a study of regulatory T cells in long-lasting Graves disease. Whole-study context: Antithyroid drugs had been given to newly diagnosed Graves' patients for under 3 months. Notes on the study in general: In persistent patients, shared public clonotypes (2,741) outnumbered those in new patients (roughly 1,000).

Time point specified: newly diagnosed GD, antithyroid drugs for less than 3 months. From PBMCs, RNA was extracted and then used to make the TCR library. Note on this clonotype: What it binds is unknown.

After removal of 7 bases from V and 6 bases from J, the junction contained 4 bases not matched to a gene. Germline V CDR1 and CDR2: DFQATT, SNEGSKA (reference sequence). There are 11 residues in the CDR3. According to the study, TCR beta libraries were built with iRepertoire HTBI primers and CDR3-region Arm-PCR. A single record per CDR3 protein comes from TCRdb applying MiXCR to the multiplex PCR reads. The sample lists a few hundred thousand distinct CDR3 sequences, approximately 12% occurring once. These data also formed part of another study, on T cells in Graves' hyperthyroidism and ophthalmopathy. That publication notes: The study enrolled patients aged 18 to 65 with newly diagnosed hyperthyroidism of under 2 months' duration. Most thyroid clonotypes with frequency above 0.001 were detected in blood.

The chain uses TRBV20-1 and TRBJ1-2, with 8 bases that match TRBD1. The TCR sequence derives from a young woman with Graves disease. Sequenced here: peripheral blood mononuclear cells (PBMCs), sampled at new diagnosis, from a patient treated with antithyroid drugs. The CDR3 here is CSGKQGDGYTF. The CDR3 nucleotides are TGCAGTGGCAAACAGGGGGATGGCTACACCTTC.